The clone carrying this T cell receptor beta chain is a singleton in its sample. The CDR3 extends over 13 amino acids. Germline loops: CDR1 DFQATT, CDR2 SNEGSKA (reference sequence). The V and J ends lost 3 bases and 4 bases respectively, with 9 bases between them. These data belong to a study of blood T cell repertoires in COVID-19. Across the study: Acute and convalescent COVID-19 specimens originated in the United States, Italy and Spain. In each case, the material was cDNA or gDNA derived from T cells, B-cell-depleted T cells, or PBMCs.

Source study methods: Estimation of nucleated cell counts was performed using reference gene primer amplification. The repertoire was sequenced with immunoSEQ multiplex PCR; TCRdb's copy has only in-frame clones and lacks some. That table is the source of V, J and clone size, and D and trimming were worked out from the DNA. The data contain around 200,000 clones, 87% of them singletons. The chain joins TRBV20-1 to TRBJ1-4; a possible D gene is TRBD1 (5 bases). The sequenced sample was peripheral blood. This clonotype was sampled from a man in his forties with active or convalescent COVID-19. Here the CDR3 reads CSASRTNNEKLFF. DNA of the CDR3: TGCAGTGCTAGTCGGACAAATAATGAAAAACTGTTTTTT.